A selection of T cell receptor beta chains follows, all from one sample in a study of blood T cell repertoires in COVID-19. This table comes from immunoSEQ multiplex PCR, and its TCRdb copy is limited to in-frame clones, with some not included. Of about 200,000 clones listed, around four fifths are singletons. Sequences were obtained from peripheral blood. Source of these receptors: a man aged 60-69 years with COVID-19, enrolled during active disease. Each CDR3 is given with its conserved first and last residue. The order of the fields is J gene, CDR3 length, V gene, clone size, D gene, CDR3 protein, CDR3 DNA. D genes are given only for firm matches. Clone sizes are given selectively: once, few, many, or a class where the clone is expanded.

J gene: TRBJ2-2; CDR3 length: 14; V gene: TRBV19; clone size: few; D gene: NA; CDR3 protein: CASSIVPYGGELFF; CDR3 DNA: TGTGCCAGTAGTATAGTACCCTATGGCGGGGAGCTGTTTTTT
J gene: TRBJ2-7; CDR3 length: 15; V gene: TRBV7-6; clone size: NA; D gene: TRBD2; CDR3 protein: CASSLTSGRSYEQYF; CDR3 DNA: TGTGCCAGCAGTTTGACTAGCGGGAGATCCTACGAGCAGTACTTC
J gene: TRBJ1-1; CDR3 length: 15; V gene: TRBV19; clone size: NA; D gene: NA; CDR3 protein: CASEDIAGVNTEAFF; CDR3 DNA: TGTGCCAGTGAGGACATCGCAGGGGTGAACACTGAAGCTTTCTTT
J gene: TRBJ1-4; CDR3 length: 18; V gene: TRBV7-9; clone size: NA; D gene: NA; CDR3 protein: CASSSQRFREATNEKLFF; CDR3 DNA: TGTGCCAGCAGCAGCCAGAGGTTTCGTGAGGCAACTAATGAAAAACTGTTTTTT
J gene: TRBJ2-1; CDR3 length: 12; V gene: TRBV24-1; clone size: once; D gene: TRBD1; CDR3 protein: CATSDRGKEQFF; CDR3 DNA: TGTGCCACCAGCGACAGGGGGAAGGAGCAGTTCTTC
J gene: TRBJ2-3; CDR3 length: 14; V gene: TRBV5-4; clone size: NA; D gene: NA; CDR3 protein: CASSPSGSTDTQYF; CDR3 DNA: TGTGCCAGCAGCCCGAGCGGGAGCACAGATACGCAGTATTTT
J gene: TRBJ2-7; CDR3 length: 15; V gene: TRBV7-9; clone size: NA; D gene: TRBD2; CDR3 protein: CASSLRSSGMYEQYF; CDR3 DNA: TGTGCCAGCAGCTTGAGGTCTAGCGGGATGTACGAGCAGTACTTC
J gene: TRBJ2-1; CDR3 length: 13; V gene: TRBV30; clone size: few; D gene: NA; CDR3 protein: CAWRSRGYNEQFF; CDR3 DNA: TGTGCCTGGAGGTCCCGGGGATACAATGAGCAGTTCTTC
J gene: TRBJ1-1; CDR3 length: 14; V gene: TRBV6-5; clone size: NA; D gene: TRBD1; CDR3 protein: CASTRTGMNTEAFF; CDR3 DNA: TGTGCCAGCACCAGGACAGGGATGAACACTGAAGCTTTCTTT
J gene: TRBJ1-1; CDR3 length: 15; V gene: TRBV5-1; clone size: NA; D gene: NA; CDR3 protein: CASSLTAGMNTEAFF; CDR3 DNA: TGCGCCAGCAGCTTGACCGCGGGGATGAACACTGAAGCTTTCTTT
J gene: TRBJ2-2; CDR3 length: 15; V gene: TRBV6-5; clone size: NA; D gene: TRBD1; CDR3 protein: CASLRPGQGTGELFF; CDR3 DNA: TGTGCCAGCCTAAGGCCGGGACAGGGGACAGGGGAGCTGTTTTTT
J gene: TRBJ2-7; CDR3 length: 13; V gene: TRBV4-3; clone size: NA; D gene: NA; CDR3 protein: CASSQDRANEQYF; CDR3 DNA: TGCGCCAGCAGCCAAGACAGGGCTAACGAGCAGTACTTC
J gene: TRBJ1-3; CDR3 length: 15; V gene: TRBV5-6; clone size: NA; D gene: TRBD1; CDR3 protein: CASSTRQGTGNTIYF; CDR3 DNA: TGTGCCAGCAGCACCCGACAGGGGACTGGAAACACCATATATTTT
J gene: TRBJ2-2; CDR3 length: 12; V gene: TRBV30; clone size: NA; D gene: NA; CDR3 protein: CAWSRVAGELFF; CDR3 DNA: TGTGCCTGGAGTCGGGTTGCCGGGGAGCTGTTTTTT
J gene: TRBJ1-1; CDR3 length: 12; V gene: TRBV2; clone size: once; D gene: NA; CDR3 protein: CASSQMNTEAFF; CDR3 DNA: TGTGCCAGCTCCCAGATGAACACTGAAGCTTTCTTT
J gene: TRBJ2-7; CDR3 length: 16; V gene: TRBV27; clone size: NA; D gene: TRBD2; CDR3 protein: CASSPRTSGRGYEQYF; CDR3 DNA: TGTGCCAGCAGTCCCCGGACTAGCGGGAGGGGATACGAGCAGTACTTC
J gene: TRBJ2-1; CDR3 length: 14; V gene: TRBV10-1; clone size: NA; D gene: TRBD1; CDR3 protein: CATQRDRGFNEQFF; CDR3 DNA: TGCGCCACCCAGCGGGACAGGGGTTTCAATGAGCAGTTCTTC
J gene: TRBJ1-4; CDR3 length: 19; V gene: TRBV5-4; clone size: once; D gene: TRBD1; CDR3 protein: CASSLARTGFFATNEKLFF; CDR3 DNA: TGTGCCAGCAGCTTGGCCCGGACAGGATTTTTTGCAACTAATGAAAAACTGTTTTTT
J gene: TRBJ1-1; CDR3 length: 14; V gene: TRBV6-2/TRBV6-3; clone size: NA; D gene: TRBD1; CDR3 protein: CASSPGTGNTEAFF; CDR3 DNA: TGTGCCAGCAGTCCCGGGACAGGGAACACTGAAGCTTTCTTT
J gene: TRBJ1-5; CDR3 length: 14; V gene: TRBV2; clone size: NA; D gene: NA; CDR3 protein: CASRRDSKTEAQHF; CDR3 DNA: TGTGCCAGCAGGCGGGACTCCAAGACGGAAGCCCAGCATTTT
J gene: TRBJ2-3; CDR3 length: 16; V gene: TRBV7-2; clone size: NA; D gene: TRBD2; CDR3 protein: CASSEPGLAGTDTQYF; CDR3 DNA: TGTGCCAGCAGCGAACCGGGACTAGCGGGGACAGATACGCAGTATTTT
J gene: TRBJ2-7; CDR3 length: 15; V gene: TRBV6-5; clone size: NA; D gene: TRBD1; CDR3 protein: CASTDPGQGSYEQYF; CDR3 DNA: TGTGCCAGCACAGATCCGGGACAGGGTTCCTACGAGCAGTACTTC
J gene: TRBJ2-7; CDR3 length: 14; V gene: TRBV7-2; clone size: NA; D gene: TRBD1; CDR3 protein: CASSHSGQGYEQYF; CDR3 DNA: TGTGCCAGCAGCCATTCGGGACAGGGCTACGAGCAGTACTTC
J gene: TRBJ1-1; CDR3 length: 17; V gene: TRBV7-2; clone size: once; D gene: NA; CDR3 protein: CASSLGWTTGRVTEAFF; CDR3 DNA: TGTGCCAGCAGCTTAGGGTGGACCACCGGGAGGGTCACTGAAGCTTTCTTT
J gene: TRBJ2-1; CDR3 length: 14; V gene: TRBV18; clone size: NA; D gene: TRBD1; CDR3 protein: CASSGTGAVNEQFF; CDR3 DNA: TGTGCCAGCTCGGGGACAGGGGCGGTAAATGAGCAGTTCTTC
J gene: TRBJ1-6; CDR3 length: 17; V gene: TRBV19; clone size: NA; D gene: TRBD1; CDR3 protein: CASSIARRQGSSSPLHF; CDR3 DNA: TGTGCCAGTAGTATAGCCAGAAGACAGGGGAGTAGTTCACCCCTCCACTTT
J gene: TRBJ2-1; CDR3 length: 15; V gene: TRBV19; clone size: once; D gene: TRBD2; CDR3 protein: CASRRTSGLRNEQFF; CDR3 DNA: TGTGCCAGTAGGCGGACTAGCGGGCTGAGGAATGAGCAGTTCTTC
J gene: TRBJ2-1; CDR3 length: 13; V gene: TRBV12-5; clone size: NA; D gene: NA; CDR3 protein: CASGLSSDNEQFF; CDR3 DNA: TGTGCTAGTGGACTTTCATCCGACAATGAGCAGTTCTTC
J gene: TRBJ1-4; CDR3 length: 15; V gene: TRBV4-3; clone size: NA; D gene: TRBD1; CDR3 protein: CASSQGQGSGEKLFF; CDR3 DNA: TGCGCCAGCAGCCAGGGACAGGGGTCTGGGGAAAAACTGTTTTTT
J gene: TRBJ1-5; CDR3 length: 15; V gene: TRBV19; clone size: NA; D gene: NA; CDR3 protein: CASRSTGRGNQPQHF; CDR3 DNA: TGTGCCAGTAGATCCACAGGGAGGGGCAATCAGCCCCAGCATTTT
J gene: TRBJ1-2; CDR3 length: 11; V gene: TRBV30; clone size: NA; D gene: NA; CDR3 protein: CAWGVGGGYTF; CDR3 DNA: TGTGCCTGGGGTGTGGGAGGCGGCTACACCTTC
J gene: TRBJ1-2; CDR3 length: 14; V gene: TRBV7-9; clone size: NA; D gene: NA; CDR3 protein: CASSPLTTNYGYTF; CDR3 DNA: TGTGCCAGCAGCCCACTGACAACAAACTATGGCTACACCTTC
J gene: TRBJ2-3; CDR3 length: 15; V gene: TRBV4-1; clone size: NA; D gene: NA; CDR3 protein: CASSQDSVPTDTQYF; CDR3 DNA: TGCGCCAGCAGCCAAGATTCGGTCCCCACAGATACGCAGTATTTT
J gene: TRBJ1-2; CDR3 length: 15; V gene: TRBV2; clone size: NA; D gene: TRBD1; CDR3 protein: CASTQDRGLNYGYTF; CDR3 DNA: TGTGCCAGCACCCAAGACAGGGGGCTAAACTATGGCTACACCTTC
J gene: TRBJ1-2; CDR3 length: 13; V gene: TRBV27; clone size: NA; D gene: NA; CDR3 protein: CASSYRQWYGYTF; CDR3 DNA: TGTGCCAGCAGTTATCGACAGTGGTATGGCTACACCTTC